This note documents a single TCR beta chain sequence. Its antigen is not identified. Exclusion criteria comprised uncontrolled infection, other autoimmune disease, pregnancy or lactation. This sample stems from a study of T cells in Graves' hyperthyroidism and ophthalmopathy. Study-level information: At the time of initial diagnosis and before any treatment, peripheral blood was collected. General study points: Ophthalmopathy was model-predicted a median roughly 6.3 months pre-onset.

Amplified TCR beta CDR3 regions derived from RNA transcripts. TCR CDR3 regions were first amplified by RT-PCR with HTBI primers. TCRdb re-analysed the multiplex PCR reads in MiXCR, keeping a single row per CDR3 protein. The sample lists approximately 610,000 distinct CDR3 sequences; 16% were seen once. This receptor was identified in a woman aged 18-29 years with Graves' hyperthyroidism. The source material was blood.

CDR3 sequence: CASSSLAGATRDTQYF. CDR3 DNA sequence: TGTGCCAGCAGCTCTTTAGCGGGAGCGACCAGAGATACGCAGTATTTT. The chain has TRBV5-5 and TRBJ2-3; TRBD2 matches 9 bases. With 3 bases clipped from V and 5 bases from J, the junction kept 10 bases outside the gene matches. This CDR3 spans 16 amino acids. Germline V lookup: CDR1 SGHKS, CDR2 YYEKEE (reference sequence).